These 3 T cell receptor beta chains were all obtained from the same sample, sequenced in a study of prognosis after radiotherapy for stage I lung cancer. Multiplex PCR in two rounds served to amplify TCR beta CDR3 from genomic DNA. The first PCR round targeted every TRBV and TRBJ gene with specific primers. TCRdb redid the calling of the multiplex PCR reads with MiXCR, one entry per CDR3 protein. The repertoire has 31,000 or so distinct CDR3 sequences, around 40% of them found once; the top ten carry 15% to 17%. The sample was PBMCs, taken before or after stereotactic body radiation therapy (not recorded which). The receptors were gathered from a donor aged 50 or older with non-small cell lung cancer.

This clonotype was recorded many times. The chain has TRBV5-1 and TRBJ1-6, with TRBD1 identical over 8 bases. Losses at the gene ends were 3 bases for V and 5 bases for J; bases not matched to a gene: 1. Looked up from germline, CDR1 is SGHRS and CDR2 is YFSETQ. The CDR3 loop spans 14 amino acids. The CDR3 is CASSSGQDNSPLHF. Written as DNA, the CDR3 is TGCGCCAGCAGCTCGGGACAGGATAATTCACCCCTCCACTTT.

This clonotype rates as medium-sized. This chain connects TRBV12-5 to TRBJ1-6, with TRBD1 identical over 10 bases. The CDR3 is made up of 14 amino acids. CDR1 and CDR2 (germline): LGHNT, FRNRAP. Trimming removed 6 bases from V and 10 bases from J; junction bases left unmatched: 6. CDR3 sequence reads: CASGETGGKSPLHF. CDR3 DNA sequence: TGTGCTAGTGGAGAGACAGGGGGCAAATCACCCCTCCACTTT.

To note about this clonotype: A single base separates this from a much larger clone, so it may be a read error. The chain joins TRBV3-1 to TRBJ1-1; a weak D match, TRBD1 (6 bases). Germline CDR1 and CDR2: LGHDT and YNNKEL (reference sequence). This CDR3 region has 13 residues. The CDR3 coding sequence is TGTGGCAGCAGTCCCCTAAGGGGGACTGAAGCTTTCTTT. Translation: CGSSPLRGTEAFF.